A selection of T cell receptor beta chains follows, all from one sample in a study of blood T cell repertoires in COVID-19. Assay used: immunoSEQ multiplex PCR; TCRdb lists only in-frame clones, some missing. Of 30,000 to 35,000 clones listed, about 87% were seen once; the top ten hold 11% to 15%. Sequenced material: peripheral blood. The source of these receptors is a man aged 55-75 years with active COVID-19. Both conserved end residues are part of each CDR3. The D gene is left open where the match is weak. Clone size is shown for a subset of rows, as once, few, many or a class of expanded clone.

abundance	j_gene	v_gene	d_gene	CDR3aa	CDR3nt
NA	TRBJ2-3	TRBV2	TRBD2	CATKAGGKITDTQYF	TGTGCCACCAAAGCGGGAGGAAAAATCACAGATACGCAGTATTTT
NA	TRBJ2-3	TRBV28	NA	CASSLWGAVDTQYF	TGTGCCAGCAGTTTATGGGGGGCGGTTGATACGCAGTATTTT
NA	TRBJ1-1	TRBV18	NA	CASSPNVWAGEAFF	TGTGCCAGCTCACCTAATGTTTGGGCAGGGGAAGCTTTCTTT
NA	TRBJ1-3	TRBV29-1	NA	CSVEGQFDTIYF	TGCAGCGTTGAAGGGCAGTTCGACACCATATATTTT
NA	TRBJ2-4	TRBV4-2	TRBD2	CASSQDRVAGGPLAKNIQYF	TGTGCCAGCAGCCAAGATCGAGTAGCGGGAGGGCCACTAGCCAAAAACATTCAGTACTTC
NA	TRBJ2-7	TRBV3-1/TRBV3-2	TRBD2	CASSLRAGADWDEQYF	TGTGCCAGCAGCCTCCGAGCGGGAGCTGATTGGGACGAGCAGTACTTC
NA	TRBJ2-7	TRBV6-2/TRBV6-3	NA	CASSQRLTEQYF	TGTGCCAGCAGCCAAAGGTTGACAGAGCAGTACTTC
NA	TRBJ1-2	TRBV7-9	NA	CASSPRQTSYGYTF	TGTGCCAGCAGCCCCCGACAGACTTCCTATGGCTACACCTTC
NA	TRBJ1-2	TRBV11-2	TRBD1	CASSLDLDRGRTSGYTF	TGTGCCAGCAGCTTAGATCTGGACAGGGGGCGAACATCTGGCTACACCTTC
few	TRBJ1-1	TRBV28	NA	CASSKQLGSTEAFF	TGTGCCAGCAGTAAGCAACTGGGGAGCACTGAAGCTTTCTTT
once	TRBJ2-5	TRBV19	NA	CASIEEETQYF	TGTGCCAGTATAGAGGAAGAGACCCAGTACTTC
NA	TRBJ2-7	TRBV6-5	TRBD2	CASSYGLADPYEQYF	TGTGCCAGCAGTTACGGCCTAGCGGACCCCTACGAGCAGTACTTC
NA	TRBJ1-1	TRBV4-1	TRBD1	CASSQGPTGGEWGAEAFF	TGCGCCAGCAGCCAAGGACCGACAGGGGGCGAATGGGGCGCTGAAGCTTTCTTT
NA	TRBJ1-5	TRBV18	NA	CASSPDSLEAYRQPQHF	TGTGCCAGCTCGCCGGACAGCCTCGAAGCCTATCGACAGCCCCAGCATTTT
NA	TRBJ2-7	TRBV28	NA	CASRGGQYEQYF	TGTGCCAGCAGGGGGGGACAGTACGAGCAGTACTTC
NA	TRBJ1-2	TRBV6-5	TRBD1	CASSYYPTGVNGYTF	TGTGCCAGCAGTTATTACCCTACAGGGGTCAATGGCTACACCTTC
NA	TRBJ2-3	TRBV10-2	TRBD2	CASSSGLGSGTTDTQYF	TGCGCCAGCAGTAGCGGTTTGGGTAGCGGGACCACAGATACGCAGTATTTT
NA	TRBJ2-1	TRBV27	TRBD2	CASSLLGLAGGVEQFF	TGTGCCAGCAGTTTACTCGGACTAGCGGGAGGTGTTGAGCAGTTCTTC
NA	TRBJ2-3	TRBV27	TRBD1	CASRLQGRGPGGTDTQYF	TGTGCCAGCCGTTTACAGGGAAGGGGGCCGGGTGGGACAGATACGCAGTATTTT
NA	TRBJ2-7	TRBV5-4	TRBD1	CASSRARGRDSYEQYF	TGTGCCAGCAGCCGGGCCAGGGGGCGTGACTCCTACGAGCAGTACTTC
once	TRBJ2-1	TRBV5-1	TRBD2	CASSLVAGNSYNEQFF	TGCGCCAGCAGCTTAGTAGCGGGGAACTCCTACAATGAGCAGTTCTTC
few	TRBJ2-1	TRBV27	TRBD2	CASSFLPRGVAGGAYNEQFF	TGTGCCAGCAGTTTCCTTCCCCGGGGGGTAGCGGGAGGGGCCTACAATGAGCAGTTCTTC
NA	TRBJ1-1	TRBV18	NA	CASSPPAGMNTEAFF	TGTGCCAGCTCACCACCGGCAGGGATGAACACTGAAGCTTTCTTT
once	TRBJ2-1	TRBV18	NA	CASSPGRSGGAYNEQFF	TGTGCCAGCTCACCAGGGAGAAGCGGAGGCGCCTACAATGAGCAGTTCTTC
NA	TRBJ2-5	TRBV6-2/TRBV6-3	TRBD2	CASSSRTSGTPRQETQYF	TGTGCCAGCAGTTCGAGGACTAGCGGGACCCCTAGACAAGAGACCCAGTACTTC
NA	TRBJ1-5	TRBV27	NA	CASSPLGAGRGGNQPQHF	TGTGCCAGCAGCCCCCTTGGGGCGGGGAGGGGTGGCAATCAGCCCCAGCATTTT
NA	TRBJ2-1	TRBV6-4	TRBD2	CASSDSNAGGNNEQFF	TGTGCCAGCAGTGACTCGAACGCGGGAGGAAACAATGAGCAGTTCTTC
NA	TRBJ1-1	TRBV6-5	TRBD1	CASSYLRTGDPKAFF	TGTGCCAGCAGTTACCTCCGGACAGGCGACCCTAAAGCTTTCTTT